The rows below give T cell receptor beta chains drawn from one sample of a study of blood T cell repertoires in COVID-19. Assay used: immunoSEQ multiplex PCR; TCRdb lists only in-frame clones, some missing. The data show some 200,000 clones, with roughly three quarters seen just once and roughly 7.8% held by the top ten. The sample was peripheral blood. The receptors were gathered from a woman in her 50s with active or convalescent COVID-19. CDR3s include the opening cysteine and the closing phenylalanine or tryptophan. A D gene is named only where the DNA matches it firmly. Clone size is not always given. Where it is, it says once, few, many or a class for expanded clones.

V gene,D gene,clone size,J gene,CDR3 DNA,CDR3 protein
TRBV2,-,-,TRBJ1-5,TGTGCCAGCAGTGAAAGGGGCACCCATAGCAATCAGCCCCAGCATTTT,CASSERGTHSNQPQHF
TRBV5-4,-,-,TRBJ2-5,TGTGCCAGCAGCACCCGGGAAGTCGAAGAGACCCAGTACTTC,CASSTREVEETQYF
TRBV19,-,-,TRBJ1-4,TGTGCCAGTTTGGGGGGGACTATAAATGAAAAACTGTTTTTT,CASLGGTINEKLFF
TRBV6-4,-,-,TRBJ2-2,TGTGCCAGCAGTGAGGGGGGTCCCACCGGGGAGCTGTTTTTT,CASSEGGPTGELFF
TRBV7-3,-,-,TRBJ2-3,TGTGCCAGCAGCTTCCGTCAACTAGGAGATACGCAGTATTTT,CASSFRQLGDTQYF
TRBV3-1/TRBV3-2,-,once,TRBJ2-5,TGTGCCAGCAGCCAGACTAGCCAAGAGACCCAGTACTTC,CASSQTSQETQYF
TRBV4-2,-,-,TRBJ1-3,TGTGCCAGCAGCCAAGTGATCGCGGGGGGGGACATCGGACCTCATTTT,CASSQVIAGGDIGPHF
TRBV6-5,TRBD1,-,TRBJ2-3,TGTGCCAGCAGCCTCGGGACAGGGGGCACAGATACGCAGTATTTT,CASSLGTGGTDTQYF
TRBV7-2,TRBD1,once,TRBJ1-2,TGTGCCAGCAGCCCCGGGACAGGAGACGGTGATGGCTACACCTTC,CASSPGTGDGDGYTF
TRBV4-3,-,-,TRBJ2-4,TGCGCCAGCAGCCAAGAGATACCCTCCGCGAACATTCAGTACTTC,CASSQEIPSANIQYF
TRBV24-1,TRBD1,-,TRBJ1-6,TGTGCCACCAGTGGCGGGACAGGGGGGAGCTCCTATAATTCACCCCTCCACTTT,CATSGGTGGSSYNSPLHF
TRBV7-2,-,-,TRBJ1-2,TGTGCCAGCACTGCGGAGGGGCCAGCGCCTAACTATGGCTACACCTTC,CASTAEGPAPNYGYTF
TRBV7-9,TRBD1,few,TRBJ1-4,TGTGCCAGCAGCCTACCTACAGGGGATACAACTAATGAAAAACTGTTTTTT,CASSLPTGDTTNEKLFF
TRBV11-3,-,many,TRBJ2-2,TGTGCCAGCAAGGGAGGATTCGGGGAGCTGTTTTTT,CASKGGFGELFF
TRBV7-2,TRBD1,-,TRBJ2-5,TGTGCCAGCAGCAAGGGACAGCACGCGGAGACCCAGTACTTC,CASSKGQHAETQYF
TRBV11-2,TRBD1,-,TRBJ2-7,TGTGCCAGCAGCTTAGGGGACAGGGTTTACGAGCAGTACTTC,CASSLGDRVYEQYF
TRBV7-2,-,-,TRBJ1-6,TGTGCCAGCAGCCCTGGGACTCTCTCACCCCTCCACTTT,CASSPGTLSPLHF
TRBV29-1,-,-,TRBJ1-1,TGCAGCGGGCGGCGGGAGGATCCTGAAGCTTTCTTT,CSGRREDPEAFF